The 13 T cell receptor beta chains reported below all come from one sample, sequenced in a study of read filtering for tumor transcriptome and immune sequencing. The library was built from 400 to 500 ng RNA with molecular barcoded adaptors for alpha/delta and beta/gamma chains. TCRdb analysed the reads with MiXCR anew, one entry per CDR3 protein. Among approximately 20,000 distinct CDR3 sequences listed, roughly 13% were seen once. The material sequenced was a population of CD138-negative cells sorted from bone marrow. Source of these receptors: a donor aged 40 or older with multiple myeloma.

Many counts were recorded for this clonotype. The CDR3 protein is CASSEAGWSTDTQYF. CDR3 sequence (DNA): TGTGCCAGCAGTGAAGCGGGATGGAGCACAGATACGCAGTATTTT. The rearrangement links TRBV2 to TRBJ2-3; D gene ambiguous. Germline assignment: CDR1 SNHLY and CDR2 FYNNEI. The CDR3 sequence is 15 residues long. Trimming left V 0 bases short and J 0 bases short, with 7 bases between. Full variable domain (rest looked up from reference TRBV2 and TRBJ2-3): EPEVTQTPSHQVTQMGQEVILRCVPISNHLYFYWYRQILGQKVEFLVSFYNNEISEKSEIFDDQFSVERPDGSNFTLKIRSTKLEDSAMYFCASSEAGWSTDTQYFGPGTRLTVL.

Details on this clonotype: It is likely a read error: a sequence one base away is far more abundant. V and J are TRBV11-3 and TRBJ2-3, with 7 bases that match TRBD1. The CDR3 length is 16 residues. Unmatched junction bases numbered 7, after V lost 4 bases and J lost 0 bases. Germline V lookup: CDR1 SGHNT, CDR2 YENEEA. CDR3 nucleotide sequence: TGTGCCAGCAGCTGGGGCTGGGACAGCAGCACAGATACGCAGTATTTT. Residues: CASSWGWDSSTDTQYF. Drawing the rest from reference TRBV11-3 and TRBJ2-3, the complete variable domain is EAGVVQSPRYKIIEKKQPVAFWCNPISGHNTLYWYLQNLGQGPELLIRYENEEAVDDSQLPKDRFSAERLKGVDSTLKIQPAELGDSAVYLCASSWGWDSSTDTQYFGPGTRLTVL.

To note about this clonotype: A much larger clone sits a single nucleotide away, making a read error possible. The chain recombines TRBV20-1 with TRBJ2-1; D possibly corresponds to TRBD1 (6 bases). V was pared by 1 base and J by 13 bases, with 23 bases between. In germline, CDR1 is DFQATT, CDR2 SNEGSKA (reference sequence). The CDR3 has 15 residues. CDR3 amino acids: CSARATPRGWETQFF. CDR3 sequence (DNA): TGCAGTGCTAGAGCTACCCCCAGGGGTTGGGAGACCCAGTTCTTC.

The chain links TRBV29-1 to TRBJ2-7; 10 positions agree with TRBD2. Germline V gives CDR1 SQVTM, CDR2 ANQGSEA. The CDR3 runs 14 residues. Losses at the gene ends were 6 bases for V and 2 bases for J; bases not matched to a gene: 7. The CDR3 is CSVRTSGATYEQYF. DNA of the CDR3: TGCAGCGTACGGACTAGCGGAGCGACCTACGAGCAGTACTTC.

At least ten counts were recorded for this clonotype. This chain uses TRBV6-5 with TRBJ2-7; D remains ambiguous. Trimming took off 6 bases at V and 3 bases at J, with 6 bases between the two ends. The CDR3 is 11 residues long. Germline values: CDR1 MNHEY, CDR2 SVGAGI. CDR3 sequence (DNA): TGTGCCAGCAGACACAGCTACGAGCAGTACTTC. Residues: CASRHSYEQYF.

The rearrangement links TRBV5-4 to TRBJ2-5; D may be TRBD1 or TRBD2 (5 bases each). Germline V gene data show CDR1 as SGHNT and CDR2 as YYREEE (reference sequence). This CDR3 region has 11 residues. V lost 7 bases to trimming and J lost 6 bases, with 10 bases between them. CDR3: CASYRRKTQYF. The CDR3 nucleotides are TGTGCCAGCTACAGGAGGAAGACCCAGTACTTC.

Ten or more counts support this clonotype. The rearrangement uses TRBV2 and TRBJ2-4, with a possible D match to TRBD1 (6 bases). V lost 10 bases and J 3 bases, leaving 16 bases between the germline ends. Germline loops: CDR1 SNHLY, CDR2 FYNNEI. The CDR3 length is 14 residues. CDR3 coding DNA: TGTGCCATAGGACAGTTGGGGGACAAAAACATTCAGTACTTC. The encoded protein is CAIGQLGDKNIQYF.

This clonotype occurred a few times. The chain carries TRBV6-5 and TRBJ2-7; possibly TRBD1 for D (6 bases). V lost 2 bases, J lost 2 bases, and 10 bases lay in between. CDR1 and CDR2 (germline): MNHEY, SVGAGI. The length of the CDR3 is 14 residues. This CDR3 is CASSYQGSPYEQYF. DNA of the CDR3: TGTGCCAGCAGTTACCAGGGGTCCCCCTACGAGCAGTACTTC.

The genes are TRBV30 and TRBJ1-1; possibly TRBD1 for D (5 bases). V was pared by 1 base and J by 6 bases, with 12 bases between. The CDR3 loop spans 13 amino acids. Germline loops: CDR1 GTSNPN, CDR2 SVGIG (reference sequence). The DNA for the CDR3 is TGTGCCTGGAGTGCTACAGGTCCCGCTGAAGCTTTCTTT. It is translated as CAWSATGPAEAFF.

The CDR3 DNA is TGTGCCAGCAGCCCGACAGGACGAGAGCAGTTCTTC. As protein: CASSPTGREQFF. The chain carries TRBV2 and TRBJ2-1; weak D call: TRBD1 (6 bases). V was cut by 6 bases and J by 10 bases, with 13 bases left in between. The germline gives CDR1 SNHLY, CDR2 FYNNEI. CDR3 length: 12 amino acids.

The sample holds many counts of this clonotype. This sequence joins TRBV20-1 and TRBJ2-1, with TRBD2 matching 7 bases. Germline loops: CDR1 DFQATT, CDR2 SNEGSKA (reference sequence). Losses at the gene ends were 1 base for V and 9 bases for J; bases not matched to a gene: 3. The CDR3 length is 12 residues. The CDR3 DNA reads TGCAGTGCTAGAGGGACGGGGGGTGAGCAGTTCTTC. It specifies CSARGTGGEQFF.

This clonotype has at least ten counts. V usage is TRBV19 and J usage is TRBJ2-7; possible D gene TRBD2, 5 bases. The CDR3 is 15 residues long. V was pared by 4 bases and J by 0 bases, with 13 bases between. Germline CDR1 and CDR2: LNHDA and SQIVND (reference sequence). The CDR3 is CASSTLGKSSYEQYF. The DNA of the CDR3 is TGTGCCAGTAGTACCCTCGGGAAGAGCTCCTACGAGCAGTACTTC.

This clonotype was recorded many times. J is TRBJ2-5 and V is TRBV29-1; a possible D gene is TRBD1 (6 bases). This CDR3 has 13 residues. The ends were cut back, 4 bases at V and 7 bases at J, with 16 bases in the middle. The germline gives CDR1 SQVTM, CDR2 ANQGSEA. CDR3 in DNA: TGCAGCGTTGCAGAGGACAGTGCATTGACCCAGTACTTC. This codes for CSVAEDSALTQYF.